This is a list of T cell receptor beta chains from one sample in a study of monozygotic twins with cystic fibrosis. Sequencing used immunoSEQ multiplex PCR; TCRdb keeps in-frame clones, though not all of them. The table has some 25,000 clones, 96% seen once. Specimen: blood. The receptors shown here come from a girl aged 2 to 10 with cystic fibrosis. Each CDR3 is given with its conserved first and last residue. D genes are given only for firm matches. Clone sizes are given selectively: once, few, many, or a class where the clone is expanded.

d_call: NA
j_call: TRBJ2-7
clone_size: few
v_call: TRBV19
cdr3_nt: TGTGCCAGTAGTATAGTTGGGGGGACAACAATCTACGAGCAGTACTTC
cdr3_aa: CASSIVGGTTIYEQYF

d_call: NA
j_call: TRBJ1-2
clone_size: NA
v_call: TRBV28
cdr3_nt: TGTGCCAGCAGTTTCACGAGAGGCTACACCTTC
cdr3_aa: CASSFTRGYTF

d_call: NA
j_call: TRBJ1-1
clone_size: NA
v_call: TRBV6-4
cdr3_nt: TGTGCCAGCAAGTTTGCCGCATCAGACACTGAAGCTTTCTTT
cdr3_aa: CASKFAASDTEAFF

d_call: NA
j_call: TRBJ2-3
clone_size: NA
v_call: TRBV9
cdr3_nt: TGTGCCAGCAGCCGCCCTTGGGATACGCAGTATTTT
cdr3_aa: CASSRPWDTQYF

d_call: TRBD1
j_call: TRBJ1-2
clone_size: NA
v_call: TRBV5-1
cdr3_nt: TGCGCCAGCAGCCGATTGGGACAGGGCTATGGCTACACCTTC
cdr3_aa: CASSRLGQGYGYTF

d_call: NA
j_call: TRBJ1-2
clone_size: NA
v_call: TRBV19
cdr3_nt: TGTGCCAGTAGACGGGACTTCTCGACTAACTATGGCTACACCTTC
cdr3_aa: CASRRDFSTNYGYTF

d_call: NA
j_call: TRBJ1-2
clone_size: NA
v_call: TRBV10-1
cdr3_nt: TGCGCCAGCAGTGACCTACCCCTCCCCGGATACTATGGCTACACCTTC
cdr3_aa: CASSDLPLPGYYGYTF

d_call: NA
j_call: TRBJ1-2
clone_size: NA
v_call: TRBV28
cdr3_nt: TGTGCCAGCAGTTTAGGGGGTTCTGGCTACACCTTC
cdr3_aa: CASSLGGSGYTF

d_call: NA
j_call: TRBJ2-2
clone_size: NA
v_call: TRBV7-9
cdr3_nt: TGTGCCAGCAGCCCCCCGTATGGCCGGGCGACTAAAACCGGGGAGCTGTTTTTT
cdr3_aa: CASSPPYGRATKTGELFF

d_call: NA
j_call: TRBJ1-2
clone_size: once
v_call: TRBV5-4
cdr3_nt: TGTGCCAGCAGCCCGGCAGTCGGTAACTATGGCTACACCTTC
cdr3_aa: CASSPAVGNYGYTF

d_call: NA
j_call: TRBJ2-3
clone_size: NA
v_call: TRBV7-2
cdr3_nt: TGTGCCAGCAGCTTGGGACCTGAAGCAGATACGCAGTATTTT
cdr3_aa: CASSLGPEADTQYF

d_call: NA
j_call: TRBJ1-2
clone_size: NA
v_call: TRBV5-1
cdr3_nt: TGCGCCAGCAGCCCCCGGACAGCGAACTATGGCTACACCTTC
cdr3_aa: CASSPRTANYGYTF

d_call: NA
j_call: TRBJ2-3
clone_size: NA
v_call: TRBV7-9
cdr3_nt: TGTGCCAGCAGCTTATTAGGGAGCACAGATACGCAGTATTTT
cdr3_aa: CASSLLGSTDTQYF